These 8 T cell receptor beta chains came from one sample sequenced in a study of spatial heterogeneity in lung cancer. Each CDR3 protein gets one entry after TCRdb re-called the 5' RACE reads with MiXCR. The table includes more than 2,000 distinct CDR3 sequences, 15% to 20% detected once. Regarding time point: sample taken at primary tumor resection. Unsorted samples of tumor, nontumor lung or frozen PBMC had their whole RNA sequenced. The sequenced sample was PBMCs, obtained at surgery. The receptors originated from a male donor with early-stage non-small cell lung cancer.

J is TRBJ2-7 and V is TRBV6-6; TRBD1 matches 10 bases. The CDR3 extends over 14 amino acids. Germline trimming cut 0 bases from V and 5 bases from J; bases unmatched to any gene: 1. Germline V lookup: CDR1 MNHNY, CDR2 SVGAGI (reference sequence). The CDR3 loop is CASSYSTGGDEQYF. The CDR3 nucleotides read TGTGCCAGCAGTTACTCGACAGGGGGCGACGAGCAGTACTTC.

In its sample, this clonotype is medium-sized. The chain carries TRBV20-1 and TRBJ2-5; D possibly corresponds to TRBD1 (5 bases). The CDR3 is made up of 14 amino acids. CDR1 is DFQATT, CDR2 SNEGSKA, per germline (reference sequence). V lost 0 bases to trimming and J lost 2 bases, with 10 bases between them. CDR3 coding DNA: TGCAGTGCTAGAGACAGGGTGTTTCAAGAGACCCAGTACTTC. Translation: CSARDRVFQETQYF.

V and J are TRBV12-3 or TRBV12-4 and TRBJ2-2, with TRBD2 as a possible D gene (6 bases). Trimming took off 4 bases at V and 6 bases at J, with 6 bases between the two ends. The CDR3 consists of 12 residues. The chain's CDR3 is CASSSGAGELFF. The CDR3 DNA follows: TGTGCCAGCAGTTCGGGGGCCGGGGAGCTGTTTTTT.

This clonotype is deemed medium-sized. The chain employs TRBV7-3 and TRBJ2-5; tentatively, D is TRBD1 or TRBD2 (5 bases each). Germline lookup yields CDR1 SGHTA and CDR2 FQGTGA. The V and J ends lost 5 bases and 4 bases respectively, with 17 bases between them. The CDR3 has 15 residues. This CDR3 is CASSPSGTWGETQYF. CDR3 nucleotide sequence: TGTGCCAGCAGCCCGTCCGGGACCTGGGGAGAGACCCAGTACTTC.

This clonotype is medium-sized in the sample. The rearrangement joins TRBV20-1 to TRBJ2-2, with TRBD2 matching 8 bases. This CDR3 has 13 amino acids. Unmatched junction bases numbered 7, after V lost 3 bases and J lost 10 bases. The germline V gene encodes CDR1 DFQATT and CDR2 SNEGSKA (reference sequence). Here the CDR3 DNA reads TGCAGTGCTAGTCTCGGGGGGGCGGTGGAGCTGTTTTTT. This encodes CSASLGGAVELFF.

The chain combines TRBV6-5 with TRBJ2-2; D is uncertain. The V end was cut by 4 bases, the J end by 7 bases, with 19 bases between. Germline values: CDR1 MNHEY, CDR2 SVGAGI. CDR3 size: 16 residues. The CDR3 DNA reads TGTGCCAGCAGTTTAGGCCAGGAACAGTTAAACGGGGAGCTGTTTTTT. This encodes CASSLGQEQLNGELFF.

This chain joins TRBV7-9 and TRBJ2-6; tentatively, D is TRBD1 (5 bases). This CDR3 contains 14 residues. Germline V CDR1 and CDR2: SEHNR, FQNEAQ (reference sequence). V lost 4 bases and J lost 4, with 8 bases in between. The CDR3 region is CASSSRQGANVLTF. The CDR3 region has the DNA TGTGCCAGCAGCTCCCGACAGGGGGCCAACGTCCTGACTTTC.

The V and J genes are TRBV13 and TRBJ2-1; 9 positions match TRBD2. In germline, CDR1 is PRHDT, CDR2 FYEKMQ (reference sequence). Germline trimming cut 3 bases from V and 9 bases from J; bases unmatched to any gene: 9. The CDR3 covers 15 residues. The DNA for the CDR3 is TGTGCCAGCAGCTTCGAGCGGGGGGTTGATGGTGAGCAGTTCTTC. Amino acid sequence: CASSFERGVDGEQFF. The full variable domain, rest sourced from reference TRBV13 and TRBJ2-1, is AAGVIQSPRHLIKEKRETATLKCYPIPRHDTVYWYQQGPGQDPQFLISFYEKMQSDKGSIPDRFSAQQFSDYHSELNMSSLELGDSALYFCASSFERGVDGEQFFGPGTRLTVL.